This T cell receptor (beta chain) stems from a study of yellow fever vaccine responses in identical twins. Regarding the study as a whole: Vaccine T cell responses of twins reportedly seemed partly convergent and partly personalized.

This clonotype was counted a single time. Its antigen is unknown. MiXCR, applied by TCRdb to the RT-PCR reads, yields one record per CDR3 protein. The top ten clones hold 25% to 30% of a sample with some 1,800 distinct CDR3 sequences, about four fifths of them seen once. Germline-derived CDR1 and CDR2 are LGHNA and YNFKEQ. The CDR3 is made up of 13 amino acids. V was pared by 8 bases and J by 2 bases, with 13 bases between. The material sequenced was T cells from blood (PBMCs), unsorted or a sorted subset (not recorded which), taken before or after yellow fever vaccination (not recorded which). The chain couples TRBV4-2 to TRBJ2-7; D unresolved. The clonotype comes from a female donor who received the yellow fever vaccine. The CDR3 region has the DNA TGTGCCAGCTCCCTCGGTCCAGCCTACGAGCAGTACTTC. Protein product: CASSLGPAYEQYF.